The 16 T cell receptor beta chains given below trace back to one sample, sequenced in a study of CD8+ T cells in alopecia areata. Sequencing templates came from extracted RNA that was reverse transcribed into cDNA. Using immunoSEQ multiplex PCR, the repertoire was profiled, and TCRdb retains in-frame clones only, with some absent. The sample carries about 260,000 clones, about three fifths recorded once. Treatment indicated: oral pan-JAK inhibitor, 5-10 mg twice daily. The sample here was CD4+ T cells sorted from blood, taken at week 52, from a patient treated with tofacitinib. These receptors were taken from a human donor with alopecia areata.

The CDR3 spells CASSVSRARTDTQYF. In DNA form, the CDR3 reads TGTGCCAGCAGCGTTAGTCGGGCCCGCACAGATACGCAGTATTTT. The J gene is TRBJ2-3, the V gene TRBV2, with D hard to call. Germline loops: CDR1 SNHLY, CDR2 FYNNEI. The CDR3 covers 15 residues. V was trimmed by 6 bases and J by 1 base, leaving 14 bases between them. The variable domain in full, with the rest retrieved from reference TRBV2 and TRBJ2-3, is EPEVTQTPSHQVTQMGQEVILRCVPISNHLYFYWYRQILGQKVEFLVSFYNNEISEKSEIFDDQFSVERPDGSNFTLKIRSTKLEDSAMYFCASSVSRARTDTQYFGPGTRLTVL.

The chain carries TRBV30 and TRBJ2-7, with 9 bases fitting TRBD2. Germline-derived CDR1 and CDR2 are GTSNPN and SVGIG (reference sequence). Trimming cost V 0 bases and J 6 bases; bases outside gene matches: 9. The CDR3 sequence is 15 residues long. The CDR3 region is CAWSVLAGGPGEQYF. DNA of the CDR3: TGTGCCTGGAGTGTACTCGCGGGGGGGCCCGGCGAGCAGTACTTC.

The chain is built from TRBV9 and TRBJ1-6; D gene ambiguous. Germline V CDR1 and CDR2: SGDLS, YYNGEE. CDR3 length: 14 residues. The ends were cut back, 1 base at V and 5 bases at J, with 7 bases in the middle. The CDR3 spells CASSVWTNNSPLHF. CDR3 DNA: TGTGCCAGCAGCGTATGGACTAATAATTCACCCCTCCACTTT.

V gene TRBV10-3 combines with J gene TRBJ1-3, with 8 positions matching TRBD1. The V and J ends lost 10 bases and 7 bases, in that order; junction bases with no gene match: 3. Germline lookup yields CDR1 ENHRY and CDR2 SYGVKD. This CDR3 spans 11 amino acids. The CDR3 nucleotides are TGTGCCACCACAGGGGGTAACACCATATATTTT. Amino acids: CATTGGNTIYF.

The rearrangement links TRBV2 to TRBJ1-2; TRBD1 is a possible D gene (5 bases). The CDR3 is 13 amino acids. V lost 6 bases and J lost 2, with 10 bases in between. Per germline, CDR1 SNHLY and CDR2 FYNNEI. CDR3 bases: TGTGCCAGCAGGTACCGGGACAACTATGGCTACACCTTC. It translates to CASRYRDNYGYTF.

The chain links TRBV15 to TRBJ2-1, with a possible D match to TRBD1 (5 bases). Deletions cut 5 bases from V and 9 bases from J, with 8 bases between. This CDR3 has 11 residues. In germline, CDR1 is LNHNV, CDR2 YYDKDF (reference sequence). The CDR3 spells CATSGQGEQFF. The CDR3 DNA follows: TGTGCCACCAGCGGACAAGGTGAGCAGTTCTTC.

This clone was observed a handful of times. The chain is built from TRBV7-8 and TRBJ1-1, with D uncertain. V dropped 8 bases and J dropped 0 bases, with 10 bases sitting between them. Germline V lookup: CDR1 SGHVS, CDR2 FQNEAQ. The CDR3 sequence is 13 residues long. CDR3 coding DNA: TGTGCCAGCTGGGAGGGTATGAACACTGAAGCTTTCTTT. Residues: CASWEGMNTEAFF. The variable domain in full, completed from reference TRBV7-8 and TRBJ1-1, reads GAGVSQSPRYKVAKRGQDVALRCDPISGHVSLFWYQQALGQGPEFLTYFQNEAQLDKSGLPSDRFFAERPEGSVSTLKIQRTQQEDSAVYLCASWEGMNTEAFFGQGTRLTVV.

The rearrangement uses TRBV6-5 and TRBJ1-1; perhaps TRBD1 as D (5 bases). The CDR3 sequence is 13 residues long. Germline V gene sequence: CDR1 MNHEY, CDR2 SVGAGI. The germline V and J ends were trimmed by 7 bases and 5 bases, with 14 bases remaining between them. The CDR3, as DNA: TGTGCCAGCATTCGGACACTGGGGACTGAAGCTTTCTTT. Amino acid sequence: CASIRTLGTEAFF.

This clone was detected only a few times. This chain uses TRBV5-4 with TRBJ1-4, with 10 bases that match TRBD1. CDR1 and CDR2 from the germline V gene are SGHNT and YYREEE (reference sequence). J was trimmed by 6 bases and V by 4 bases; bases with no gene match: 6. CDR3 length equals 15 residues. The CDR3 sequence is CASSLGTGDDEKLFF. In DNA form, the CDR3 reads TGTGCCAGCAGCCTAGGGACAGGGGATGATGAAAAACTGTTTTTT.

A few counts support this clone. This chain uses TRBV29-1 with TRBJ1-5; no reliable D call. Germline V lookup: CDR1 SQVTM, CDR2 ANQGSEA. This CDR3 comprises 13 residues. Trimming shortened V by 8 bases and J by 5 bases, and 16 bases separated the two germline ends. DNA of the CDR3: TGCAGCCCTGAGGCAGGCTGTGATCAGCCCCAGCATTTT. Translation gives CSPEAGCDQPQHF.

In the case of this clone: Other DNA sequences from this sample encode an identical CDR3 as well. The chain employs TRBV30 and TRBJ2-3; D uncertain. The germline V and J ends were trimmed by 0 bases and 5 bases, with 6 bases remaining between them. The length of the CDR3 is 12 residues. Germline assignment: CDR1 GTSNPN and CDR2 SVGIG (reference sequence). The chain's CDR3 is CAWSVRIDTQYF. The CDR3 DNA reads TGTGCCTGGAGTGTACGGATAGATACGCAGTATTTT.

In DNA form, the CDR3 reads TGTGCCTGGAGTGTGCAGGGCTCCTACGAGCAGTACTTC. It codes for CAWSVQGSYEQYF. The rearrangement links TRBV30 to TRBJ2-7, with D perhaps TRBD1 (5 bases). The ends were cut back, 0 bases at V and 0 bases at J, with 6 bases in the middle. The CDR3 totals 13 residues. Germline V gives CDR1 GTSNPN, CDR2 SVGIG (reference sequence). Using reference TRBV30 and TRBJ2-7 for the parts outside the CDR3, the full variable domain is SQTIHQWPATLVQPVGSPLSLECTVEGTSNPNLYWYRQAAGRGLQLLFYSVGIGQISSEVPQNLSASRPQDRQFILSSKKLLLSDSGFYLCAWSVQGSYEQYFGPGTRLTVT.

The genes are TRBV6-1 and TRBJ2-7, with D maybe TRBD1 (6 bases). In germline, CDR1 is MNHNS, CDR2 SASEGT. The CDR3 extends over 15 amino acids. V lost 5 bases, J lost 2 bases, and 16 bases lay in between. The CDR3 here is CASSLDVGTTYEQYF. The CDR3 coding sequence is TGTGCCAGCAGTTTGGACGTGGGGACAACCTACGAGCAGTACTTC.

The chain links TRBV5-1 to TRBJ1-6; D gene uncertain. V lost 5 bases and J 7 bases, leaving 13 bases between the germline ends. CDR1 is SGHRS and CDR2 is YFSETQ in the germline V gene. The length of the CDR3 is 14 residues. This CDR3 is CASRSETKNSPLHF. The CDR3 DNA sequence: TGCGCCAGCAGATCGGAGACAAAGAATTCACCCCTCCACTTT.

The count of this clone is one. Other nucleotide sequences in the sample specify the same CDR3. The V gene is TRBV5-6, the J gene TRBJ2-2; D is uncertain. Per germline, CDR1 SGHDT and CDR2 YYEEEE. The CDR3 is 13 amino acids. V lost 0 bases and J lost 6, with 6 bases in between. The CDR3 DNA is TGTGCCAGCAGCTTGGTAGGGCCCGGGGAGCTGTTTTTT. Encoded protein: CASSLVGPGELFF.

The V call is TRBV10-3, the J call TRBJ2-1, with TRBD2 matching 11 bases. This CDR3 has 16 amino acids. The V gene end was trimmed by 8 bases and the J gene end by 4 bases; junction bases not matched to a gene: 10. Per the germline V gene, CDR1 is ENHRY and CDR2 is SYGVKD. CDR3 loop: CAILSTSGGGYNEQFF. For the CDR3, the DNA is TGTGCCATCTTGTCAACTAGCGGGGGAGGTTACAATGAGCAGTTCTTC.